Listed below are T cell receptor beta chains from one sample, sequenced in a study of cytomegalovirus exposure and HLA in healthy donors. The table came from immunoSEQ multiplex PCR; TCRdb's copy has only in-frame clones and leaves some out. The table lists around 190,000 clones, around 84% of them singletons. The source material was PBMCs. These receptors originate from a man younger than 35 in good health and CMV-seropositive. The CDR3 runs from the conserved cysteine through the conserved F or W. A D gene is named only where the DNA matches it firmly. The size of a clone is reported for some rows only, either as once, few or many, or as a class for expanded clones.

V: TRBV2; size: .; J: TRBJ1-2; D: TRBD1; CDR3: CASRPGQGAGYGYTF; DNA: TGTGCCAGCAGACCGGGACAGGGGGCGGGCTATGGCTACACCTTC
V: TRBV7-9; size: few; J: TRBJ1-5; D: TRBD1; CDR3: CASSQGQGRGQPQHF; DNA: TGTGCCAGCAGCCAGGGACAGGGACGGGGTCAGCCCCAGCATTTT
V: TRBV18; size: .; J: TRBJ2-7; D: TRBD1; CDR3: CASSSDRDGEQYF; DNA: TGTGCCAGCTCATCGGACAGGGACGGCGAGCAGTACTTC
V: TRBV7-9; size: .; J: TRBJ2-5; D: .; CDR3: CASSSRRRGGETQYF; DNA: TGTGCCAGCAGCTCCAGGCGGAGGGGCGGGGAGACCCAGTACTTC
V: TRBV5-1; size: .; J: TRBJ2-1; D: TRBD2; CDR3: CASSVGGLAGGYNEQFF; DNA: TGCGCCAGCAGCGTGGGGGGACTAGCGGGGGGCTACAATGAGCAGTTCTTC
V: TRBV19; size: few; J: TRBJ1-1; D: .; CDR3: CASSARVGLEAFF; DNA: TGTGCCAGTAGTGCCCGGGTGGGTCTTGAAGCTTTCTTT
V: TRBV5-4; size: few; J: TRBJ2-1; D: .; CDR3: CASSLVPGSEQFF; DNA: TGTGCCAGCAGCTTGGTTCCCGGGAGCGAGCAGTTCTTC
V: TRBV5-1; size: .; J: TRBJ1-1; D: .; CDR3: CASSLWGGNTEAFF; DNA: TGCGCCAGCAGCTTGTGGGGGGGGAACACTGAAGCTTTCTTT
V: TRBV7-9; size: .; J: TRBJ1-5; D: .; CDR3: CASSLEGGHESQHF; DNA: TGTGCCAGCAGCTTAGAGGGAGGGCACGAGTCCCAGCATTTT
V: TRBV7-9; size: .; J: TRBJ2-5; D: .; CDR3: CASSLGAGQETQYF; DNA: TGTGCCAGCAGTCTAGGTGCGGGCCAAGAGACCCAGTACTTC
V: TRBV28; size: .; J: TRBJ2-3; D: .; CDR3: CASSFPTRSTDTQYF; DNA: TGTGCCAGCAGTTTTCCGACACGGAGCACAGATACGCAGTATTTT
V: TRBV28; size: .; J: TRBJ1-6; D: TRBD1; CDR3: CASSSGTGTGRYNSPLHF; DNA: TGTGCCAGCAGTTCAGGAACCGGGACAGGGCGGTATAATTCACCCCTCCACTTT
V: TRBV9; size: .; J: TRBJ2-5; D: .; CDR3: CASNAGANQETQYF; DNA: TGTGCCAGCAACGCGGGGGCTAACCAAGAGACCCAGTACTTC
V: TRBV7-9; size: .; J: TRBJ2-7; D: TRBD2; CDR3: CASSLSLAGAHEQYF; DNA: TGTGCCAGCAGCTTATCCCTAGCGGGAGCCCACGAGCAGTACTTC
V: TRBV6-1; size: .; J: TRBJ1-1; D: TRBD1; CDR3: CASSPGQGPEAFF; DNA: TGTGCCAGCAGCCCCGGACAGGGGCCTGAAGCTTTCTTT
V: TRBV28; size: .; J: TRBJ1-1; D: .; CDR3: CASSLEQNTEAFF; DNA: TGTGCCAGCAGTTTAGAGCAGAACACTGAAGCTTTCTTT
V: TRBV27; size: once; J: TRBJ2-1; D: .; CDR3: CASSLLATGRREQFF; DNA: TGTGCCAGCAGTTTACTGGCGACAGGAAGGCGCGAGCAGTTCTTC
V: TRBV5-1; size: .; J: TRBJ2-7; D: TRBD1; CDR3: CASSWRGQGADEQYF; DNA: TGCGCCAGCAGCTGGAGGGGACAGGGGGCGGACGAGCAGTACTTC
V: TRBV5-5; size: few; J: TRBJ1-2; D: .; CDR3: CASRVPGSLIGYTF; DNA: TGTGCCAGCAGAGTGCCCGGGTCTTTGATCGGCTACACCTTC
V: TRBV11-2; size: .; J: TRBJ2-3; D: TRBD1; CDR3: CASSLGTGGRDTQYF; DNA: TGTGCCAGCAGCTTAGGGACAGGGGGTAGAGATACGCAGTATTTT
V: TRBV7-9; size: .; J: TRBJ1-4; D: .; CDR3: CASSSSVSNEKLFF; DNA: TGTGCCAGCAGCTCGTCCGTATCTAATGAAAAACTGTTTTTT
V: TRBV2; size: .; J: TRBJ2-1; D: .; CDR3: CASKGGSSYNEQFF; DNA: TGTGCCAGCAAAGGGGGTAGCTCCTACAATGAGCAGTTCTTC
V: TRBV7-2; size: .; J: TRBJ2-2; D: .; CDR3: CASSWTLRGTGELFF; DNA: TGTGCCAGCAGCTGGACTCTCCGGGGAACCGGGGAGCTGTTTTTT
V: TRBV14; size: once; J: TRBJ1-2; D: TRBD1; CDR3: CASSPGVILDRNNYGYTF; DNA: TGTGCCAGCAGCCCGGGGGTCATCCTGGACAGGAATAACTATGGCTACACCTTC
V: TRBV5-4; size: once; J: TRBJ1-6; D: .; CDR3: CASSLGPLRGGNSPLHF; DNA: TGTGCCAGCAGCTTGGGGCCCCTTCGGGGAGGTAATTCACCCCTCCACTTT
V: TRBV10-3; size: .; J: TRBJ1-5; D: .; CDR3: CAISESGAAQPQHF; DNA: TGTGCCATCAGTGAGTCGGGGGCAGCTCAGCCCCAGCATTTT
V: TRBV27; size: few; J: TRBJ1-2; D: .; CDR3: CASSLNRAYGYTF; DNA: TGTGCCAGCAGTTTAAACAGGGCCTATGGCTACACCTTC
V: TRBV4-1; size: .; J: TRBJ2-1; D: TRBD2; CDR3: CASSQDLAGNEQFF; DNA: TGCGCCAGCAGCCAAGACCTAGCGGGCAATGAGCAGTTCTTC
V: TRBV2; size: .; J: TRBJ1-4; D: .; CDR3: CASNQRGSNEKLFF; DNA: TGTGCCAGCAATCAAAGGGGGAGTAATGAAAAACTGTTTTTT
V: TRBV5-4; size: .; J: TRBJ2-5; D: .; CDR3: CASSFFQETQYF; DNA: TGTGCCAGCAGCTTTTTCCAGGAGACCCAGTACTTC
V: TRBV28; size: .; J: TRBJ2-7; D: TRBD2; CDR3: CASSPGGRGVGEQYF; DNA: TGTGCCAGCAGTCCCGGCGGGAGGGGCGTGGGCGAGCAGTACTTC
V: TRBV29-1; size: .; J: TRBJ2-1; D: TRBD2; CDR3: CSVAGRARWEQFF; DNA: TGCAGCGTTGCCGGGAGGGCCAGATGGGAGCAGTTCTTC
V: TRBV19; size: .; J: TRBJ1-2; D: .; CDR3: CASSSGGVYGYTF; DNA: TGTGCCAGTAGTTCTGGCGGGGTCTATGGCTACACCTTC
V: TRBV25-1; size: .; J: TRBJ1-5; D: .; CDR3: CASSIGDGGVNQPQHF; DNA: TGTGCCAGCAGTATTGGGGACGGGGGAGTCAATCAGCCCCAGCATTTT
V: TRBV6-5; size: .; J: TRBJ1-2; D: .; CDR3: CASSYSRVSYGYTF; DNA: TGTGCCAGCAGTTACTCGAGGGTGTCCTATGGCTACACCTTC
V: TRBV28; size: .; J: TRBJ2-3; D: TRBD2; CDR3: CASSLAGGLNTQYF; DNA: TGTGCCAGCAGTTTAGCGGGGGGGCTAAATACGCAGTATTTT
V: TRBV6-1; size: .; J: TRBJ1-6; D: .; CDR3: CASSDRGRAWATF; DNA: TGTGCCAGCAGTGACAGGGGACGAGCTTGGGCCACTTTT
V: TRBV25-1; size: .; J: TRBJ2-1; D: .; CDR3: CASGDNEQFF; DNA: TGTGCCAGCGGAGACAATGAGCAGTTCTTC
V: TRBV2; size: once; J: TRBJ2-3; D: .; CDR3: CASSADRRDTDTQYF; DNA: TGTGCCAGCAGTGCGGACAGGCGGGACACAGATACGCAGTATTTT
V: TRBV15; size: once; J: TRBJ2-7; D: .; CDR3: CATSRDRDTGYVQYF; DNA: TGTGCCACCAGCAGAGATAGGGACACGGGGTACGTGCAGTACTTC
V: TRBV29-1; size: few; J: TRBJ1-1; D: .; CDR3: CSGEEIYTEAFF; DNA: TGCAGCGGGGAGGAAATCTACACTGAAGCTTTCTTT
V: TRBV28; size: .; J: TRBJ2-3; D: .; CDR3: CASSRDGGNTDTQYF; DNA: TGTGCCAGCAGCAGGGACGGGGGTAACACAGATACGCAGTATTTT
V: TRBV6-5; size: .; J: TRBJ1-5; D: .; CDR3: CASNSGEVQPQHF; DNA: TGTGCCAGCAATTCGGGGGAGGTTCAGCCCCAGCATTTT
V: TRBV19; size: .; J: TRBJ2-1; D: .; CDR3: CASSIVAGGNEQFF; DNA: TGTGCCAGTAGTATAGTCGCAGGGGGGAATGAGCAGTTCTTC
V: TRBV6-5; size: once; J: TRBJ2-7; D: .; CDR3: CASSPEDSGTYEQYF; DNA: TGTGCCAGCAGCCCCGAAGATAGCGGAACCTACGAGCAGTACTTC
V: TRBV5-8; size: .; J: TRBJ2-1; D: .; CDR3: CASSFTQVEQFF; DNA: TGTGCCAGCAGCTTTACACAGGTTGAGCAGTTCTTC
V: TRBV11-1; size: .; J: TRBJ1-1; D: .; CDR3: CASSRGGTEAFF; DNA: TGTGCCAGCAGCCGAGGTGGCACTGAAGCTTTCTTT
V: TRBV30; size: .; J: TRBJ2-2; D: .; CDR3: CAWRRFGTGNTGELFF; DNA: TGTGCCTGGAGACGCTTCGGAACGGGTAATACCGGGGAGCTGTTTTTT
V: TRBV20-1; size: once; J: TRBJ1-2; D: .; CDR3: CSVERQETPPF; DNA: TGCAGTGTCGAAAGACAGGAGACCCCCCCCTTC
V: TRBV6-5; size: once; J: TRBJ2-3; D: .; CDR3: CASSRSSTDTQYF; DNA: TGTGCCAGCAGCAGGTCTAGCACAGATACGCAGTATTTT
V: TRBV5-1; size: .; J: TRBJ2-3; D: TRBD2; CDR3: CASSSGGGTDTQYF; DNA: TGCGCCAGTTCTAGCGGGGGGGGGACAGATACGCAGTATTTT
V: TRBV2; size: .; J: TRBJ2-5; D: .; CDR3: CATRTGATGRAWETQYF; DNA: TGTGCCACACGGACAGGGGCGACCGGGAGGGCCTGGGAGACCCAGTACTTC
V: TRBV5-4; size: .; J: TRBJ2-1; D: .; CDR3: CASSLDRVTYNEQFF; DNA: TGTGCCAGCAGCTTGGACAGGGTAACCTACAATGAGCAGTTCTTC
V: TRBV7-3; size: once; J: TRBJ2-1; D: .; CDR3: CASSPSEGSAYNEQFF; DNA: TGTGCCAGCAGCCCCTCGGAGGGGAGCGCCTACAATGAGCAGTTCTTC